This T cell receptor beta chain was retrieved from a study of kidney transplant recipient with SARS-CoV-2 infection. The CDR3 contains 13 residues. Germline V gene sequence: CDR1 MNHEY, CDR2 SVGAGI. To note about this clonotype: This could be a read error, since a much larger clone is one nucleotide away.

From the reads, TCRdb called clonotypes with MiXCR, one entry per CDR3 protein. The sample lists 200,000 to 300,000 distinct CDR3 sequences, around 26% seen once, with 6% to 8.5% in the top ten. The sequences come from a blood sample, collected at baseline and on roughly day 110 from a kidney transplant recipient. This clonotype was obtained from a male patient in his thirties who had COVID-19 and was a kidney transplant recipient. Among the T cells, some may be from the graft donor. The chain combines TRBV6-5 with TRBJ1-1, with D unclear. The CDR3 here is CASSYGRYTEALF. Here the CDR3 DNA reads TGTGCCAGCAGTTACGGGAGATACACTGAAGCTCTCTTT.